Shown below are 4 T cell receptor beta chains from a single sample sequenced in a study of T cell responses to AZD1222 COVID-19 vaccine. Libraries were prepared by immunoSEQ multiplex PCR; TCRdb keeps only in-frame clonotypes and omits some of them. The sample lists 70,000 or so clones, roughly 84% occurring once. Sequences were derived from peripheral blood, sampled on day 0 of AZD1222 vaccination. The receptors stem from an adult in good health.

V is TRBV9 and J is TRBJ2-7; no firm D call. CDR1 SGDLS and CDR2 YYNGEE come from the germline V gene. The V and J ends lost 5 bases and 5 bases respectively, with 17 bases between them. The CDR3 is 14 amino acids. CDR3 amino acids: CASSTGLSSDEQYF. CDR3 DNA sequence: TGTGCCAGCAGTACGGGCCTTAGTTCGGACGAGCAGTACTTC.

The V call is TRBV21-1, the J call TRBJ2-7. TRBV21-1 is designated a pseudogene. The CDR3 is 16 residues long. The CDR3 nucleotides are TGTGCCAGCAGCGGTGCGAGCACATTTAGAGCCTACGAGCAGTACTTC. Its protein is CASSGASTFRAYEQYF.

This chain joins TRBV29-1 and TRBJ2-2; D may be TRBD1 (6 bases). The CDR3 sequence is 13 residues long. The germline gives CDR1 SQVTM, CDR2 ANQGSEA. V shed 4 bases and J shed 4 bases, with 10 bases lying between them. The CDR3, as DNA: TGCAGCGTTGTTCCAGGGGCCACCGGGGAGCTGTTTTTT. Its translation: CSVVPGATGELFF.

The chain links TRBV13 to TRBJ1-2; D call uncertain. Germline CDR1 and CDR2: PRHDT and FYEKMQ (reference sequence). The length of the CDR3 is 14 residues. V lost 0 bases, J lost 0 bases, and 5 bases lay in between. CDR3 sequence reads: CASSLGPANYGYTF. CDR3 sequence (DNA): TGTGCCAGCAGCTTAGGGCCGGCTAACTATGGCTACACCTTC.